This T cell receptor beta chain was observed in a study of control samples from healthy donors and cancer patients. V was trimmed by 1 base and J by 0 bases, leaving 10 bases between them. The CDR3 has 16 amino acids. Germline V gene lookup returns CDR1 MDHEN and CDR2 SYDVKM. The data were produced by immunoSEQ multiplex PCR, yet TCRdb's version contains in-frame clones alone and is incomplete. The sample comprises about 250,000 clones, around 79% of which are singletons, and 13% rests with the top ten. The clonotype comes from a woman in her fifties or sixties with lung cancer. The chain is built from TRBV28 and TRBJ1-5; D ambiguous. The material sequenced was PBMCs. CDR3 sequence (DNA): TGTGCCAGCAGTTTATACTATGAGATTAGCAATCAGCCCCAGCATTTT. Translated, it gives CASSLYYEISNQPQHF. Full variable domain (rest looked up from reference TRBV28 and TRBJ1-5): DVKVTQSSRYLVKRTGEKVFLECVQDMDHENMFWYRQDPGLGLRLIYFSYDVKMKEKGDIPEGYSVSREKKERFSLILESASTNQTSMYLCASSLYYEISNQPQHFGDGTRLSIL.